Listed below are T cell receptor beta chains from one sample, sequenced in a study of STAT3 mutations in large granular lymphocyte leukemia. Repertoires were generated with immunoSEQ multiplex PCR, while TCRdb's copy carries only in-frame clones and drops some. This table holds some 31,000 clones, 86% found once. Input material: peripheral blood mononuclear cells. The receptors were gathered from a man in his 60s with T-cell large granular lymphocyte leukemia. Some clones in this sample may be carry-over from other donors' samples. Each CDR3 is given with its conserved first and last residue. The D gene is left open where the match is weak. Clone size is shown for a subset of rows, as once, few, many or a class of expanded clone.

TRBD2	TRBV5-4	TRBJ2-5	.	CASSSAAGAQETQYF	TGTGCCAGCAGCTCAGCTGCGGGAGCCCAAGAGACCCAGTACTTC
TRBD2	TRBV27	TRBJ2-3	.	CASSRGLAGVDTQYF	TGTGCCAGCAGCCGCGGACTAGCGGGAGTAGATACGCAGTATTTT
.	TRBV15	TRBJ2-7	few	CATSYRATGYEQYF	TGTGCCACCAGTTACAGGGCGACGGGTTACGAGCAGTACTTC
TRBD1	TRBV6-1	TRBJ1-5	.	CASSGRTGGSRNQPQHF	TGTGCCAGCAGTGGTAGGACAGGGGGGTCACGGAATCAGCCCCAGCATTTT
.	TRBV21-1	TRBJ2-7	.	CASSKTYLAGEPYEQYF	TGTGCCAGCAGCAAAACGTATCTAGCGGGAGAACCCTACGAGCAGTACTTC
.	TRBV6-5	TRBJ2-3	.	CASSYSGYTDTQYF	TGTGCCAGCAGTTACTCGGGGTACACAGATACGCAGTATTTT
.	TRBV30	TRBJ1-1	.	CAWSVELRSTEAFF	TGTGCCTGGAGTGTAGAGCTTAGGAGCACTGAAGCTTTCTTT
TRBD2	TRBV28	TRBJ2-1	once	CASSLPPGLAGKNEQFF	TGTGCCAGCAGTTTACCACCGGGACTAGCGGGAAAGAATGAGCAGTTCTTC
.	TRBV14	TRBJ2-1	.	CASSQERGRGQFF	TGTGCCAGCAGCCAAGAGCGGGGCCGGGGGCAGTTCTTC
.	TRBV6-6	TRBJ1-6	.	CASSYDDGGGPLHF	TGTGCCAGCAGTTATGACGACGGGGGTGGACCCCTCCACTTT
.	TRBV7-8	TRBJ1-5	few	CASSLADSPFSNQPQHF	TGTGCCAGCAGCCTTGCGGACAGCCCCTTTAGCAATCAGCCCCAGCATTTT
.	TRBV10-3	TRBJ1-5	.	CAISTTGGNQPQHF	TGTGCCATCAGCACCACTGGGGGCAATCAGCCCCAGCATTTT
.	TRBV11-2	TRBJ2-3	.	CASSGASADTQYF	TGTGCCAGCAGTGGTGCCAGCGCAGATACGCAGTATTTT
TRBD2	TRBV5-4	TRBJ2-7	.	CASSLGGLAGTYEQYF	TGTGCCAGCAGCTTGGGGGGACTAGCGGGGACCTACGAGCAGTACTTC
.	TRBV4-1	TRBJ1-4	.	CASSLGGLDEKLFF	TGCGCCAGCAGCCTTGGAGGGCTGGATGAAAAACTGTTTTTT
TRBD1	TRBV5-1	TRBJ2-1	.	CASSFDRDGEQFF	TGCGCCAGCAGCTTTGACAGGGATGGTGAGCAGTTCTTC
TRBD2	TRBV27	TRBJ2-3	.	CASSIVAGVNADTQYF	TGTGCCAGCAGTATAGTAGCGGGAGTCAACGCAGATACGCAGTATTTT
.	TRBV29-1	TRBJ1-1	.	CSARRGLSGEDTEAFF	TGCAGCGCCCGTAGGGGACTGTCTGGTGAGGACACTGAAGCTTTCTTT
TRBD1	TRBV18	TRBJ1-2	.	CASSPGTGTNYGYTF	TGTGCCAGCTCACCAGGGACAGGTACTAACTATGGCTACACCTTC
TRBD2	TRBV30	TRBJ2-2	.	CAWSVPRGGRSTGELFF	TGTGCCTGGAGTGTACCACGAGGCGGGAGGAGCACCGGGGAGCTGTTTTTT
TRBD1	TRBV11-2	TRBJ2-5	.	CASSTPTGVETQYF	TGTGCCAGCAGCACCCCGACAGGGGTGGAGACCCAGTACTTC
.	TRBV27	TRBJ1-1	.	CASSDRQMNTEAFF	TGTGCCAGCAGTGACAGACAGATGAACACTGAAGCTTTCTTT
TRBD2	TRBV5-1	TRBJ2-7	few	CASSSLAGSSYEQYF	TGCGCCAGCAGCTCCTTAGCGGGCTCTTCCTACGAGCAGTACTTC
TRBD1	TRBV7-2	TRBJ2-7	.	CASSLGGQGGGEQYF	TGTGCCAGCAGCTTGGGGGGACAGGGTGGGGGCGAGCAGTACTTC
TRBD1	TRBV7-2	TRBJ1-2	.	CASSPSQGAGYTF	TGTGCCAGCAGCCCTAGCCAGGGGGCTGGCTACACCTTC
.	TRBV28	TRBJ1-6	.	CASSPGDGNSPLHF	TGTGCCAGCAGTCCAGGGGATGGTAATTCACCCCTCCACTTT
.	TRBV15	TRBJ1-1	.	CATSRDEGTEAFF	TGTGCCACCAGCAGAGATGAGGGGACTGAAGCTTTCTTT
TRBD2	TRBV6-1	TRBJ2-7	few	CASSEALLSTIAGVEGRYEQYF	TGTGCCAGCAGTGAAGCGCTTCTTTCGACTATAGCGGGAGTGGAGGGGCGGTACGAGCAGTACTTC
TRBD1	TRBV30	TRBJ2-7	once	CAWTGTGIYEQYF	TGTGCCTGGACCGGGACAGGGATTTACGAGCAGTACTTC
TRBD2	TRBV5-1	TRBJ2-2	.	CASSIGTSGRGGTGELFF	TGCGCCAGCAGCATTGGGACTAGCGGGAGAGGGGGCACCGGGGAGCTGTTTTTT
.	TRBV28	TRBJ1-4	.	CASSTGTRMEKLFF	TGTGCCAGCAGTACAGGGACCCGGATGGAAAAACTGTTTTTT
.	TRBV2	TRBJ1-2	.	CASIRDTYNYGYTF	TGTGCCAGCATCAGGGACACTTACAACTATGGCTACACCTTC
.	TRBV7-9	TRBJ1-5	.	CAKAGDPPQPQHF	TGTGCGAAGGCGGGGGATCCCCCTCAGCCCCAGCATTTT
TRBD2	TRBV6-1	TRBJ2-7	.	CASSTSGPYEQYF	TGTGCCAGTTCGACTAGCGGACCGTACGAGCAGTACTTC
.	TRBV28	TRBJ2-5	few	CASSLFRGTQYF	TGTGCCAGCAGTTTGTTCCGTGGGACCCAGTACTTC
.	TRBV6-1	TRBJ1-5	.	CASSESRIVPQHF	TGTGCCAGCAGTGAAAGCCGGATAGTGCCCCAGCATTTT
TRBD2	TRBV10-1	TRBJ2-7	.	CASSKAGSSYEQYF	TGCGCCAGCAGTAAAGCGGGAAGCTCCTACGAGCAGTACTTC
TRBD2	TRBV5-4	TRBJ2-5	.	CASSGGGLAGQETQYF	TGTGCCAGCAGCGGGGGAGGACTAGCGGGGCAAGAGACCCAGTACTTC
.	TRBV7-3	TRBJ2-1	.	CASSQSRAGSYNEQFF	TGTGCCAGCAGCCAATCGAGGGCGGGCTCCTACAATGAGCAGTTCTTC
TRBD1	TRBV7-3	TRBJ2-7	few	CASSVDRGYEQYF	TGTGCCAGCAGCGTGGACAGGGGTTACGAGCAGTACTTC
TRBD2	TRBV25-1	TRBJ2-5	once	CASSAGGLAAETQYF	TGTGCCAGCTCTGCGGGGGGACTAGCTGCGGAGACCCAGTACTTC
TRBD1	TRBV15	TRBJ1-6	few	CATRPGQGRGPLHF	TGTGCCACCCGGCCGGGACAGGGAAGGGGTCCCCTCCACTTT
.	TRBV29-1	TRBJ1-1	.	CSVLPLNTEAFF	TGCAGCGTTCTGCCCCTGAACACTGAAGCTTTCTTT
.	TRBV4-3	TRBJ1-3	.	CASSQEGNTIYF	TGCGCCAGCAGCCAAGAGGGAAACACCATATATTTT
TRBD1	TRBV7-9	TRBJ2-1	.	CASSLGRGRDDEQFF	TGTGCCAGCAGCTTAGGCAGGGGGCGGGACGATGAGCAGTTCTTC
.	TRBV5-4	TRBJ1-1	.	CASSRGGKNTEAFF	TGTGCCAGCAGCCGGGGGGGTAAAAACACTGAAGCTTTCTTT
.	TRBV11-3	TRBJ2-3	once	CASSLSGPLGPTGSTQYF	TGTGCCAGCAGCTTATCGGGCCCTTTGGGACCTACTGGGAGTACGCAGTATTTT
TRBD2	TRBV6-6	TRBJ2-7	.	CASRPREGVSYEQYF	TGTGCCAGCAGACCCCGGGAGGGGGTATCCTACGAGCAGTACTTC
.	TRBV19	TRBJ2-5	.	CASSFTGPWYF	TGTGCCAGTAGTTTCACCGGACCTTGGTACTTC
.	TRBV28	TRBJ1-2	.	CASSLSPGTAYGYTF	TGTGCCAGCAGTTTATCCCCGGGTACGGCCTATGGCTACACCTTC